The T cell receptor (beta chain) under discussion was sequenced for a study of sequential checkpoint blockade in melanoma. At the level of the study: Both treatment sequences were followed by maintenance nivolumab.

The treatment: randomized to nivolumab then ipilimumab (arm A) or the reverse (arm B). PBMC sorting kept live CD3+CD8+ cells without CD19 or CD56. Here immunoSEQ multiplex PCR was the method, and the copy in TCRdb shows in-frame clones only, minus some. This sample yields 35,000 to 40,000 clones, of which roughly 84% are seen a single time; roughly 12% belongs to the top ten. The starting material was CD8+ T cells sorted from blood (inferred from file names), obtained from a patient given nivolumab and ipilimumab in sequence. The sequence was obtained from a human donor with melanoma.

CDR3: CASSLLAHNEQFF. CDR3 DNA sequence: TGTGCCAGTAGCCTGTTAGCGCACAATGAGCAGTTCTTC. J is TRBJ2-1 and V is TRBV19, with a possible D match to TRBD2 (5 bases). The CDR3 has 13 amino acids. Germline loops: CDR1 LNHDA, CDR2 SQIVND (reference sequence). The ends were cut back, 6 bases at V and 5 bases at J, with 11 bases in the middle.